This T cell receptor (beta chain) was sequenced during a study of blood T cells in healthy people across ages (dated by TCRdb to about 2015). General notes on the study: Template switching captured roughly one uniquely barcoded TCR beta cDNA molecule per two T cells in model experiments. Using deep sequencing normalized with unique cDNA molecular identifiers, the study measured how TCR beta repertoire diversity changes with age. Two additional independent replicas of 1 million unique cDNA reads from the same blood draw were analyzed for two donors (one aged 18 to 30 and one aged 80 or older). Donors were grouped into four age groups: young (average roughly 17 years), middle-aged (less than 40), aged (around 62) and long-lived (around 80).

V lost 0 bases and J lost 8 bases, and the count of bases not matched to a germline gene is 4. From its cysteine to its phenylalanine, the CDR3 spans 14 amino acids. Of the read, only the CDR3 DNA is kept; its 42 bases are in frame from base 1. Looking up the germline V gene yields CDR1 SGHRS and CDR2 YFSETQ. Study-wide conclusions, independent of this receptor: A strong correlation was found between observed TCR beta diversity and the percentage of naive T cells measured by flow cytometry. Compared with the aged group, more naive CD4+ T cells, fewer expanded clones and increased TCR diversity were shown by the long-lived group, suggesting age selection. Donor CMV infection status was unknown, potentially confounding age-related changes in expanded clonotypes. As age increased, observed TCR beta diversity per million T cells dropped in a roughly linear way, and a significant reduction was already evident by age 40. Estimates of total diversity from one million sequenced T cells were regarded as lower bounds and underestimates. Bulk unsorted PBMC profiling prevented conclusive comparison of naive and antigen-experienced compartments.

Library generation was performed with 5' RACE. Instrument on record: Illumina HiSeq 2500. A second PCR of about 6 to 12 cycles was performed with a sample-barcoded 5' primer and a J-beta primer mix. A template-switch 5' adaptor carrying 12 random nucleotides introduced a unique molecular identifier onto each TCR beta cDNA molecule. At least 3 million CDR3-containing paired-end reads were obtained from each sample. First-strand cDNA was synthesized from all RNA with the Mint cDNA synthesis kit, primed by a TRBC-specific oligonucleotide. Following uracil-DNA glycosylase treatment, all cDNA underwent a first 18-cycle PCR with the universal primers M1SS and BC2_uni_R. The published analysis was carried out like this. For normalization, 1 million high-quality reads were randomly selected from each sample, with every read carrying a distinct molecular identifier. Instead of being binned into consensus sequences, reads with shared molecular identifiers were discarded. MiTCR, set to a Q25 quality threshold and the strictest error-elimination algorithm, was used for CDR3 identification, clonotype clustering and error correction. A nonparametric unseen species model using Euler transformation provided a lower-bound estimate of total TCR beta diversity. TCRdb handled the public reads itself, with Q25 trimming in fastp and clone calling in MiXCR, and kept productive beta chains. Each CDR3 protein gets just one entry, which takes the most common genes and DNA from the rows behind it. In this record, the V and J calls reflect TCRdb's handling and not the investigators' own analysis. Across this sample there are hundreds of thousands of distinct CDR3 sequences, with roughly 25% seen only once. The ten top clones hold around 3% of the sample.

The donors were a few dozen Caucasian individuals from Russia, aged roughly 6 to 90 years, who were systemically healthy. Ten milliliters of peripheral blood were collected from each donor into EDTA-treated Vacutainer tubes. Ficoll-Paque density-gradient centrifugation was used to isolate PBMCs, with at least 6.5 million per sample. Total RNA, at least 6 micrograms per sample, was extracted from PBMCs with Trizol reagent. The percentages of naive CD45RAhigh/CD27high T cells were determined by flow cytometry on a PBMC aliquot from every donor. This clonotype was detected only a few times. Its antigen remains undetermined. Nothing much larger sits one base from this clone, and base qualities are not available. The data also belong to a second study, concerning T cells of mothers and their children. That second report states: Nine systemically healthy Caucasian individuals, comprising three mothers and their six children, were included as donors. cDNA synthesis used all of the extracted RNA, with approximately 1.4 ug of RNA in each 15 ul reaction. In the second PCR, sample barcodes and 2-4 random nucleotides were introduced via the M1S primer. Over 9.5 million TCR beta CDR3 reads were obtained for each mother, and millions of reads were obtained for each child. Thymic selection shapes the output of TCR recombination in a similar way in related and unrelated pairs, and inherited differences have a minor effect. Normalized repertoire overlap was always slightly but never significantly higher in related than unrelated mother-child pairs. Persistent microchimeric T cell clones were not detected, at a sensitivity of 85 to 100 clones per million clonotypes. In the study, deep NGS was used to compare the TCR beta repertoires of mothers and children, and features distinguishing related mother-child pairs from unrelated individuals were sought. Mothers averaged about 40 +/- 4 years of age and children averaged around 10 +/- 4 years. After adapter ligation with NEBNext reagents, the libraries were sequenced on Illumina HiSeq 2000 with 100+100 nt paired-end reads. To avoid cross-contamination, the mother libraries and the child libraries were prepared a month apart and sequenced in separate runs. For each donor, between roughly 500,000 and 2,300,000 distinct TCR beta clonotypes were identified. Naive TCR beta clonotypes were estimated from low-frequency clonotypes matched to each donor's FACS-determined naive share, without sorting.

Sample: blood. The chain joins TRBV5-1 to TRBJ2-1, with 8 junctional bases fitting TRBD1. This receptor was identified in a boy under 18 in good health. CDR3 sequence: CASSLGTGSHEQFF. The nucleotides are TGCGCCAGCAGCTTGGGGACAGGGTCCCATGAGCAGTTCTTC.